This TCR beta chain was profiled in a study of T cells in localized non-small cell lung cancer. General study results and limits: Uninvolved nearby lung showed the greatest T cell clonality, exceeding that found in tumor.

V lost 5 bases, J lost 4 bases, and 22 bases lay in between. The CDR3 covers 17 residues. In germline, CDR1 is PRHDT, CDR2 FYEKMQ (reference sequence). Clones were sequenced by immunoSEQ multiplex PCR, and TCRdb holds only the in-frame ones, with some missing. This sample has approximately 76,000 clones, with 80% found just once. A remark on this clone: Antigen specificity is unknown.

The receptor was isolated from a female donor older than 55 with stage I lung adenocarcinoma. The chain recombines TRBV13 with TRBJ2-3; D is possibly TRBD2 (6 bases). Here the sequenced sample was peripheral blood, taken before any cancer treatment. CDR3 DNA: TGTGCCAGCAGCGCCCCGGTCCGGGAGACTGACCCAGATACGCAGTATTTT. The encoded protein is CASSAPVRETDPDTQYF.